The 25 T cell receptor beta chains listed next were all sequenced from one sample in a study of neurological immune-mediated disorders. TCRdb passed the 5' RACE reads through MiXCR, listing each CDR3 protein once. Seen here are about 80,000 distinct CDR3 sequences, around 6% observed once, and the top ten hold approximately 7.9%. This sample's time point: longitudinal time-point 2. The sample consisted of PBMCs. The receptors derive from a woman aged 55-69 years with multiple sclerosis.

This clonotype was seen repeatedly, ten times or more. The chain uses TRBV12-3 or TRBV12-4 and TRBJ1-2; D call uncertain. Trimming shortened V by 3 bases and J by 3 bases, and 5 bases separated the two germline ends. The CDR3 has 12 residues. This chain's CDR3 is CASSLAYYGYTF. The CDR3 coding sequence is TGTGCCAGCAGTTTGGCGTACTATGGCTACACCTTC.

On this clonotype: Just one base apart from a much larger clone, this may be a read error. For the CDR3, the DNA is TGTGCCAGCAACCCGGGCCCCTGGATAGAGACCCAGTACTTC. This sequence encodes CASNPGPWIETQYF. The rearrangement uses TRBV3-2 and TRBJ2-5; TRBD1, as called in the table, went unchecked against the DNA. TRBV3-2 is labeled a pseudogene. There are 14 residues in the CDR3.

This clonotype was picked up many times. The J gene is TRBJ1-3, the V gene TRBV20-1, with TRBD1 matching 7 bases. Per the germline V gene, CDR1 is DFQATT and CDR2 is SNEGSKA (reference sequence). V gave up 5 bases and J gave up 0 bases; unmatched junction bases: 10. The CDR3 contains 16 residues. This CDR3 is CSADKGGPLSGNTIYF. The CDR3 DNA sequence: TGCAGTGCTGACAAAGGGGGCCCCCTCTCTGGAAACACCATATATTTT.

This chain joins TRBV30 and TRBJ1-1; maybe TRBD1 (6 bases). The CDR3 runs to 13 residues. The V end was cut by 8 bases, the J end by 9 bases, with 22 bases between. Germline-derived CDR1 and CDR2 are GTSNPN and SVGIG (reference sequence). CDR3 in amino acids: CAGGQSAGTKAFF. CDR3 DNA: TGTGCCGGGGGTCAATCCGCCGGGACAAAAGCTTTCTTT.

This clonotype appeared many times. The chain combines TRBV18 with TRBJ1-5; no definite D call. Trimming cost V 1 base and J 0 bases, with 4 bases left between them. CDR1 is KGHSH and CDR2 is LQKENI in the germline V gene. The CDR3 length is 14 residues. The CDR3 loop reads CASSPQYSNQPQHF. CDR3 bases: TGTGCCAGCTCACCACAGTATAGCAATCAGCCCCAGCATTTT.

Ten or more counts support this clonotype. The chain recombines TRBV5-1 with TRBJ1-3; TRBD1 matches 7 bases. The V gene's germline CDR1 is SGHRS and CDR2 YFSETQ. The CDR3 sequence is 13 residues long. With V trimmed by 7 bases and J by 3 bases, 4 bases remained unmatched. The CDR3 is CASRQGGGNTIYF. The CDR3 DNA reads TGCGCCAGCCGACAGGGCGGTGGAAACACCATATATTTT.

The sample holds many counts of this clonotype. V usage is TRBV5-1 and J usage is TRBJ2-5; 7 nucleotides agree with TRBD1. Germline CDR1 is SGHRS and CDR2 is YFSETQ. The CDR3 spans 13 residues. J gave up 2 bases and V 4 bases, and 2 bases lay outside the gene matches. CDR3: CASSGDRQETQYF. The DNA for the CDR3 is TGCGCCAGCAGCGGGGACAGACAAGAGACCCAGTACTTC.

This clonotype was seen at least ten times. The rearrangement links TRBV6-2 or TRBV6-3 to TRBJ1-1, with D hard to call. With 0 bases removed from V and 0 bases from J, the gap between germline ends came to 5 bases. The CDR3 is 14 residues long. The germline V gene encodes CDR1 MNHEY and CDR2 SVGEGT. The CDR3 sequence: CASSYSMLNTEAFF. The DNA of the CDR3 is TGTGCCAGCAGTTACTCGATGCTGAACACTGAAGCTTTCTTT.

Many counts were recorded for this clonotype. The V gene is TRBV7-9, the J gene TRBJ1-5; tentative D call: TRBD1 (5 bases). The CDR3 is 17 amino acids. Trimming shortened V by 5 bases and J by 3 bases, and 20 bases separated the two germline ends. Germline V gene data show CDR1 as SEHNR and CDR2 as FQNEAQ (reference sequence). The DNA for the CDR3 is TGTGCCAGCAGCGCCGCTTGGGGCAGGGCTAACAATCAGCCCCAGCATTTT. Translated: CASSAAWGRANNQPQHF.

The table lists this clonotype with many counts. This rearrangement joins TRBV20-1 to TRBJ1-1, with 10 bases identical to TRBD1. V lost 6 bases to trimming and J lost 1 base; unmatched junction nucleotides: 23. The CDR3 length is 20 residues. CDR1 is DFQATT, CDR2 SNEGSKA, per germline (reference sequence). The CDR3 bases are TGCAGTGCCACAGTTCGATTTACCGGGACAGGGGCTCGGCCGAACACTGAAGCTTTCTTT. This translates into CSATVRFTGTGARPNTEAFF.

The table lists this clonotype with many counts. The chain employs TRBV7-2 and TRBJ2-5; D uncertain. Deletions cut 5 bases from V and 2 bases from J, with 9 bases between. Germline values: CDR1 SGHTA, CDR2 FQGNSA. CDR3 length: 13 amino acids. Here the CDR3 reads CASSQTQQETQYF. CDR3 coding DNA: TGTGCCAGCAGCCAGACACAGCAAGAGACCCAGTACTTC. The whole variable domain, remainder taken from reference TRBV7-2 and TRBJ2-5, is GAGVSQSPSNKVTEKGKDVELRCDPISGHTALYWYRQSLGQGLEFLIYFQGNSAPDKSGLPSDRFSAERTGGSVSTLTIQRTQQEDSAVYLCASSQTQQETQYFGPGTRLLVL.

Many counts were recorded for this clonotype. The CDR3 sequence is CASTSGTEGGGTEAFF. CDR3 nucleotides: TGTGCCAGCACCAGCGGAACGGAGGGGGGTGGCACTGAAGCTTTCTTT. The V gene is TRBV2, the J gene TRBJ1-1, with D possibly matching TRBD1 (6 bases). CDR1 and CDR2 (germline): SNHLY, FYNNEI. Trimming took off 7 bases at V and 4 bases at J, with 22 bases between the two ends. This CDR3 region has 16 residues.

This clonotype came up many times. The chain has TRBV2 and TRBJ2-3; D may be TRBD1 or TRBD2 (6 bases each). V was shortened by 8 bases and J by 0 bases, with 24 bases between the two germline ends. This CDR3 comprises 18 residues. CDR1 is SNHLY, CDR2 FYNNEI, per germline. The CDR3, as DNA: TGTGCCAGCCAATTCAGACGATCCGGGGGCGGGAGCACAGATACGCAGTATTTT. This translates into CASQFRRSGGGSTDTQYF.

This clonotype has at least ten counts. The CDR3 DNA follows: TGTGCCAGCAGTTTTGGCGGGGGGCGCGTTCGTGGCTACACCTTC. It codes for CASSFGGGRVRGYTF. The V gene is TRBV28, the J gene TRBJ1-2, with D perhaps matching TRBD1 (6 bases). V lost 3 bases and J 7 bases, leaving 18 bases between the germline ends. This CDR3 contains 15 residues. Looked up from germline, CDR1 is MDHEN and CDR2 is SYDVKM.

This clonotype was counted many times. The gene calls are TRBV5-1 and TRBJ2-7, with a weak D call TRBD1 (6 bases). This CDR3 is built from 17 residues. V was cut by 4 bases and J by 7 bases, with 27 bases left in between. From germline, CDR1 is SGHRS and CDR2 YFSETQ. In DNA form, the CDR3 reads TGCGCCAGCAGCGGCCCTGCTGGGAGCAGGGGATTTAGGGAGCAGTACTTC. It translates to CASSGPAGSRGFREQYF.

On this clonotype itself: Compared with germline, one end of the junction differs, possibly owing to a read error. The J gene is TRBJ1-1, the V gene TRBV7-9; no clear D. The CDR3 has 14 residues. The germline CDR1 and CDR2 sequences are SEHNR and FQNEAQ (reference sequence). The CDR3 DNA reads TGTACCAGCAGCCCCCTCGGTGGGAACACTGAAGCTTTCTTT. Translating gives CTSSPLGGNTEAFF.

This clonotype showed up many times. This chain joins TRBV5-1 and TRBJ2-1, with TRBD2 matching over 10 bases. In germline, CDR1 is SGHRS, CDR2 YFSETQ. There are 17 residues in the CDR3. With V trimmed by 0 bases and J by 6 bases, 9 bases remained unmatched. Here the CDR3 DNA reads TGCGCCAGCAGCTTGGGGGCACTAGCGGGGCCCATCAATGAGCAGTTCTTC. Amino acids: CASSLGALAGPINEQFF.

This clonotype was recorded many times. The genes are TRBV12-3 or TRBV12-4 and TRBJ2-6; D unclear. CDR3 length: 14 amino acids. The V and J ends lost 7 bases and 0 bases respectively, with 7 bases between them. The CDR3 reads CASTRVSGANVLTF. The CDR3 bases are TGTGCCAGCACCCGGGTCTCTGGGGCCAACGTCCTGACTTTC.

This clonotype came up many times. V usage is TRBV6-5 and J usage is TRBJ2-7; D unresolved. Trimming left V 8 bases short and J 8 bases short, with 13 bases between. This CDR3 is 11 amino acids long. The germline gives CDR1 MNHEY, CDR2 SVGAGI. The CDR3 DNA follows: TGTGCCAGCGGAGCTACTTCACAGCAGTACTTC. Translation gives CASGATSQQYF.

This clonotype was observed at least ten times. This chain links TRBV5-1 with TRBJ2-2; 7 nucleotides agree with TRBD1. V shed 2 bases and J 3 bases; nucleotides not matched to a gene: 4. This CDR3 contains 15 residues. The germline CDR1 and CDR2 sequences are SGHRS and YFSETQ. CDR3 bases: TGCGCCAGCAGCTTCTCACAGGGGTACACCGGGGAGCTGTTTTTT. Protein sequence: CASSFSQGYTGELFF.

This clonotype was counted ten times or more. V and J are TRBV3-1 and TRBJ1-2; 8 bases align to TRBD1. In germline, CDR1 is LGHDT, CDR2 YNNKEL (reference sequence). The CDR3 totals 14 residues. With 1 base clipped from V and 8 bases from J, the junction kept 6 bases outside the gene matches. CDR3 coding DNA: TGTGCCAGCAGCCAAGTGACAGGGGCACACGGCTACACCTTC. This gives the protein CASSQVTGAHGYTF.

The sample holds many counts of this clonotype. This sequence joins TRBV20-1 and TRBJ1-1; D unclear. The CDR3 length is 15 residues. The germline CDR1 and CDR2 sequences are DFQATT and SNEGSKA (reference sequence). CDR3 amino acids: CRADDWQKMNTEAFF. The DNA of the CDR3 is TGCAGGGCCGACGACTGGCAGAAGATGAACACTGAAGCTTTCTTT.

There are many counts of this clonotype. V gene TRBV20-1 combines with J gene TRBJ2-2; D is undetermined. The CDR3 has 11 residues. Germline CDR1 and CDR2: DFQATT and SNEGSKA (reference sequence). V lost 3 bases and J 5 bases, leaving 4 bases between the germline ends. CDR3 region: CSARGTGELFF. Written as DNA, the CDR3 is TGCAGTGCTAGGGGTACCGGGGAGCTGTTTTTT.

In its sample, this clonotype was seen a few times. This chain connects TRBV12-3 or TRBV12-4 to TRBJ2-7; 9 bases are shared with TRBD1. The CDR3 runs to 16 residues. V dropped 4 bases and J dropped 3; count of bases not matched to a gene: 10. CDR3: CASSSTGGGLYYEQYF. The CDR3 region has the DNA TGTGCCAGCAGTTCAACAGGGGGCGGACTATACTACGAGCAGTACTTC.

Ten or more counts support this clonotype. The chain recombines TRBV6-5 with TRBJ2-7; 8 bases are a match to TRBD2. The CDR3 consists of 15 residues. V trimming: 7 bases; J trimming: 6 bases; junction bases outside the gene matches: 14. Germline CDR1 and CDR2: MNHEY and SVGAGI. The CDR3 is CASKLVGGGSPEQYF. The CDR3 nucleotides read TGTGCCAGCAAACTAGTCGGGGGGGGATCGCCCGAGCAGTACTTC.